Here is one T cell receptor (beta chain) with its context. Its antigen is not known. Sequenced by immunoSEQ multiplex PCR; TCRdb stores in-frame clones only, minus some. Of approximately 16,000 clones listed, 75% to 90% were seen once; the top ten hold roughly 6%. This CDR3 contains 16 residues. The junction had 7 bases not matched to a gene; V was cut back by 5 bases and J by 5 bases. CDR1 LNHDA and CDR2 SQIVND come from the germline V gene (reference sequence). The entry originates in a study of graft-versus-host responses after intestinal transplantation. Study in general: Recipients had multivisceral, liver-intestinal, or isolated intestinal transplants. Tacrolimus plus steroids were given to all recipients for roughly three years, preceded by anti-thymocyte globulin induction.

Points from the study as a whole: Elevated graft-versus-host to host-versus-graft clonal ratios in allografts were recorded for patients with graft-donor T cell macrochimerism. Recipient bone marrow held GvH clones, some seen earlier in ileum or blood.

This receptor was taken from a human patient who received an intestinal transplant, so some T cells may come from the graft donor. This sequence joins TRBV19 and TRBJ2-3, with 13 nucleotides matching TRBD2. Sample: PBMCs, taken approximately 110 days after intestinal transplant. The CDR3 DNA is TGTGCCAGTAGTCTTCGGACTAGCGGGAGACAAGATACGCAGTATTTT. Its protein is CASSLRTSGRQDTQYF.